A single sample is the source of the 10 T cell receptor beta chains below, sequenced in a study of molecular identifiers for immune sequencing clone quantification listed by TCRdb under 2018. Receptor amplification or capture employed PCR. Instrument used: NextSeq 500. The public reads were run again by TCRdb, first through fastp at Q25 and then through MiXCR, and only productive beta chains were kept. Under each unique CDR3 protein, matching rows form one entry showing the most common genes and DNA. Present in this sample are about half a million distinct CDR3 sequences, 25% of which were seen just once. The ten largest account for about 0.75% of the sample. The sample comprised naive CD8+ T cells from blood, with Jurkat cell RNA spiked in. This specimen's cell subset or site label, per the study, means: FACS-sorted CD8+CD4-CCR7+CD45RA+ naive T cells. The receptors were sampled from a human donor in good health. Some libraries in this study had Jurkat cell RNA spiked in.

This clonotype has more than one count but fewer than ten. DNA of the CDR3: TGTGCCACCAGTGACAGACAGGACGCGAACACCGGGGAGCTGTTTTTT. As protein: CATSDRQDANTGELFF. The chain joins TRBV24-1 to TRBJ2-2; TRBD1 might be the D (6 bases). V dropped 4 bases and J dropped 0 bases, with 11 bases sitting between them. The CDR3 length is 16 residues. Germline V gene data show CDR1 as KGHDR and CDR2 as SFDVKD.

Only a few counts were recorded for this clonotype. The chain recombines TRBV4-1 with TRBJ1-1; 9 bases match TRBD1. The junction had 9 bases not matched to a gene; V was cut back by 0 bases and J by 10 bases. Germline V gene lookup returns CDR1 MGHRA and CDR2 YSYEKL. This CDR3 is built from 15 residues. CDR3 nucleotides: TGCGCCAGCAGCCAAGATATCGGGACAGGGCAAGGAGCTTTCTTT. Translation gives CASSQDIGTGQGAFF.

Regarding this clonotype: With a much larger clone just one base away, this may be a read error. In DNA, the CDR3 is TGTGCCAGCAGTTTCCGCCACAGGGGGCTAGGTGAAAAACTGTATTTT. As protein: CASSFRHRGLGEKLYF. The rearrangement uses TRBV28 and TRBJ1-4; TRBD1 matches 9 bases. The germline V gene encodes CDR1 MDHEN and CDR2 SYDVKM. The CDR3 runs 16 residues.

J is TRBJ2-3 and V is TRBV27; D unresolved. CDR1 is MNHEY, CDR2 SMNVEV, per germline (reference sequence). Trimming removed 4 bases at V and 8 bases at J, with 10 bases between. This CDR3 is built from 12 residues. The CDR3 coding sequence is TGTGCCAGCAGTTCCGCCATAGCTACGCAGTATTTT. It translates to CASSSAIATQYF.

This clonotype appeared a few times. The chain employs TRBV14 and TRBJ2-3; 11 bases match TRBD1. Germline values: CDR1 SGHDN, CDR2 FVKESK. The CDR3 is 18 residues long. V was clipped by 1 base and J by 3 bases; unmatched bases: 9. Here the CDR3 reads CASSQVYSGTGGTDTQYF. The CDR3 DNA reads TGTGCCAGCAGCCAAGTGTATTCTGGGACAGGGGGAACAGATACGCAGTATTTT.

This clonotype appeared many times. The CDR3 sequence: CASSKTGSDTQYF. CDR3 nucleotide sequence: TGTGCCAGCAGTAAAACAGGGTCAGATACGCAGTATTTT. The chain joins TRBV6-5 to TRBJ2-3; possible D gene TRBD1, 6 bases. The CDR3 is 13 residues long. V was cut by 5 bases and J by 4 bases, with 10 bases left in between. The germline V gene has CDR1 MNHEY and CDR2 SVGAGI.

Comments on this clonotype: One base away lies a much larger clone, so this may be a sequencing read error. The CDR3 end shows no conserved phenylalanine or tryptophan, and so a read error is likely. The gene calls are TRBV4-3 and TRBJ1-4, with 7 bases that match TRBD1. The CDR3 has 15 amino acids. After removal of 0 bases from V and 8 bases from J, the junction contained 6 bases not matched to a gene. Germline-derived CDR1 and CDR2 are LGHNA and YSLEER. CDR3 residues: CASSQDGQGGEKLFL. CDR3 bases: TGCGCCAGCAGCCAAGATGGGCAGGGGGGCGAAAAACTGTTTCTT.

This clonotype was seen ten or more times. The CDR3 DNA follows: TGCAGCGCCGCCAGGGTCTACGAGCAGTACTTC. It is translated as CSAARVYEQYF. The chain uses TRBV20-1 and TRBJ2-7; perhaps TRBD1 as D (5 bases). Germline assignment: CDR1 DFQATT and CDR2 SNEGSKA (reference sequence). The CDR3 is 11 amino acids.

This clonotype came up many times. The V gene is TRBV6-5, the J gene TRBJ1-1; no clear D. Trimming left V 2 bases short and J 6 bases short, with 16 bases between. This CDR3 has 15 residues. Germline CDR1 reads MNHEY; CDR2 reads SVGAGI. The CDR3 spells CASSYTQGGVPEAFF. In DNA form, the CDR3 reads TGTGCCAGCAGTTACACCCAAGGCGGGGTCCCTGAAGCTTTCTTT.

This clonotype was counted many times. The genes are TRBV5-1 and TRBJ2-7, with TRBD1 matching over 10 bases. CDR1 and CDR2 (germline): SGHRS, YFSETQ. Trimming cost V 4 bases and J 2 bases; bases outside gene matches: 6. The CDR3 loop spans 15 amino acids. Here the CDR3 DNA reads TGCGCCAGCAGCATCTGGACAGGGGGTACCTACGAGCAGTACTTC. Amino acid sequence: CASSIWTGGTYEQYF.